Listed below are T cell receptor beta chains from one sample, sequenced in a study of human T cells and chemical hapten exposure. TCRdb itself ran the RACE reads through MiXCR, one entry per CDR3 protein. Among about 52,000 distinct CDR3 sequences listed, 9.9% were seen once. Sequenced here: whole blood, sampled in connection with sensitization to the hapten diphenylcyclopropenone (DPC). These receptors originate from a woman between 40 and 50 years old with alopecia areata. Some clones in this sample may be carry-over from other donors' samples. CDR3s include the opening cysteine and the closing phenylalanine or tryptophan. Fields, in order: clone size, D gene, J gene, V gene, CDR3 protein, CDR3 DNA. The D gene is left open where the match is weak. Clone size, where shown, is once, few, many, or a class for clones that have expanded.

clone_size: few; d_call: TRBD1; j_call: TRBJ2-1; v_call: TRBV18; cdr3_aa: CASSVLGTGMRTREQFF; cdr3_nt: TGTGCCAGCTCAGTTCTGGGGACAGGGATGCGTACGAGGGAGCAGTTCTTC
clone_size: many; d_call: .; j_call: TRBJ2-1; v_call: TRBV20-1; cdr3_aa: CSARDVGRYNEQFF; cdr3_nt: TGCAGTGCTAGAGATGTTGGAAGATACAATGAGCAGTTCTTC
clone_size: .; d_call: .; j_call: TRBJ1-6; v_call: TRBV20-1; cdr3_aa: CSASKQGGGNSPLHF; cdr3_nt: TGCAGTGCTAGTAAACAGGGCGGAGGAAATTCACCCCTCCACTTT
clone_size: .; d_call: .; j_call: TRBJ1-1; v_call: TRBV28; cdr3_aa: CASRFMNTEAFF; cdr3_nt: TGTGCCAGCAGATTCATGAACACTGAAGCTTTCTTT
clone_size: .; d_call: .; j_call: TRBJ1-1; v_call: TRBV4-1; cdr3_aa: CASSQIERGNTEAFF; cdr3_nt: TGCGCCAGCAGCCAAATAGAACGGGGGAACACTGAAGCTTTCTTT
clone_size: .; d_call: .; j_call: TRBJ1-5; v_call: TRBV5-1; cdr3_aa: CASSSPPGPQHF; cdr3_nt: TGCGCCAGCAGCTCCCCCCCGGGGCCCCAGCATTTT
clone_size: many; d_call: .; j_call: TRBJ2-5; v_call: TRBV29-1; cdr3_aa: CSVLRDFQETQYF; cdr3_nt: TGCAGCGTTCTCCGGGACTTCCAAGAGACCCAGTACTTC
clone_size: few; d_call: .; j_call: TRBJ1-4; v_call: TRBV20-1; cdr3_aa: CSATRQNPREKLFF; cdr3_nt: TGCAGTGCTACCCGACAGAATCCGAGGGAAAAACTGTTTTTT
clone_size: .; d_call: TRBD1; j_call: TRBJ1-1; v_call: TRBV20-1; cdr3_aa: CRARYPRRQGSTEAFF; cdr3_nt: TGCAGAGCCAGATATCCTCGTCGACAGGGGAGCACTGAAGCTTTCTTT
clone_size: few; d_call: .; j_call: TRBJ1-5; v_call: TRBV6-1; cdr3_aa: CASSRTRSQPQHF; cdr3_nt: TGTGCCAGCAGTCGGACAAGGAGCCAGCCCCAGCATTTT
clone_size: .; d_call: .; j_call: TRBJ2-7; v_call: TRBV9; cdr3_aa: CASSLLAHTYEQYF; cdr3_nt: TGTGCCAGCAGCCTCCTGGCGCATACCTACGAGCAGTACTTC
clone_size: many; d_call: .; j_call: TRBJ2-3; v_call: TRBV7-9; cdr3_aa: CASSPRATDTQYF; cdr3_nt: TGTGCCAGCAGCCCCAGGGCCACAGATACGCAGTATTTT
clone_size: many; d_call: .; j_call: TRBJ2-1; v_call: TRBV5-1; cdr3_aa: CASSLGLYNEQFF; cdr3_nt: TGCGCCAGCAGCTTGGGCCTCTACAATGAGCAGTTCTTC
clone_size: few; d_call: TRBD2; j_call: TRBJ2-7; v_call: TRBV18; cdr3_aa: CASSPPSSGLYEQYF; cdr3_nt: TGTGCCAGCTCACCACCGTCTAGCGGCTTGTACGAGCAGTACTTC
clone_size: many; d_call: .; j_call: TRBJ1-6; v_call: TRBV12-3/TRBV12-4; cdr3_aa: CASSHGRDNSPLHF; cdr3_nt: TGTGCCAGCAGTCACGGACGGGATAATTCACCCCTCCACTTT
clone_size: .; d_call: .; j_call: TRBJ2-2; v_call: TRBV29-1; cdr3_aa: CSVEDLRDGELFF; cdr3_nt: TGCAGCGTTGAAGATCTGCGGGACGGGGAGCTGTTTTTT
clone_size: .; d_call: .; j_call: TRBJ1-1; v_call: TRBV4-1; cdr3_aa: CASSQGVGGMNTEAFF; cdr3_nt: TGCGCCAGCAGCCAAGGGGTGGGGGGAATGAACACTGAAGCTTTCTTT
clone_size: many; d_call: .; j_call: TRBJ1-2; v_call: TRBV20-1; cdr3_aa: CSAIPPGLSNYGYTF; cdr3_nt: TGCAGTGCTATACCCCCCGGACTTTCTAACTATGGCTACACCTTC
clone_size: .; d_call: .; j_call: TRBJ2-6; v_call: TRBV29-1; cdr3_aa: CSAIDRSGANVLTF; cdr3_nt: TGCAGCGCCATTGACAGATCTGGGGCCAACGTCCTGACTTTC
clone_size: .; d_call: .; j_call: TRBJ1-1; v_call: TRBV5-1; cdr3_aa: CASRQQGMRTEAFF; cdr3_nt: TGCGCCAGCAGACAGCAGGGCATGCGGACTGAAGCTTTCTTT
clone_size: many; d_call: .; j_call: TRBJ2-1; v_call: TRBV4-1; cdr3_aa: CASSLRAARNEQFF; cdr3_nt: TGCGCCAGCAGCCTCCGGGCCGCGCGCAATGAGCAGTTCTTC
clone_size: few; d_call: .; j_call: TRBJ1-4; v_call: TRBV2; cdr3_aa: CAGHAVPNEKLFF; cdr3_nt: TGTGCCGGCCACGCTGTACCGAATGAAAAACTGTTTTTT
clone_size: many; d_call: .; j_call: TRBJ1-4; v_call: TRBV6-2/TRBV6-3; cdr3_aa: CASSYAAAGTTEGKLFF; cdr3_nt: TGTGCCAGCAGTTACGCCGCCGCCGGGACAACGGAAGGAAAACTGTTTTTT
clone_size: few; d_call: TRBD1; j_call: TRBJ1-6; v_call: TRBV7-8; cdr3_aa: CASKADRDDSPLHF; cdr3_nt: TGTGCCAGCAAAGCCGACAGGGATGATTCACCCCTCCACTTT
clone_size: .; d_call: .; j_call: TRBJ2-7; v_call: TRBV27; cdr3_aa: CASSSGFGEQYF; cdr3_nt: TGTGCCAGCAGTTCCGGATTCGGCGAGCAGTACTTC
clone_size: .; d_call: TRBD2; j_call: TRBJ2-1; v_call: TRBV3-1; cdr3_aa: CASSPGLAAYNEQFF; cdr3_nt: TGTGCCAGCAGCCCGGGACTAGCGGCCTACAATGAGCAGTTCTTC
clone_size: .; d_call: .; j_call: TRBJ2-1; v_call: TRBV20-1; cdr3_aa: CSAAPNTYNEQFF; cdr3_nt: TGCAGTGCAGCCCCCAACACCTACAATGAGCAGTTCTTC
clone_size: .; d_call: .; j_call: TRBJ2-2; v_call: TRBV5-1; cdr3_aa: CASTRSGNTGELFF; cdr3_nt: TGCGCCAGCACCCGGTCGGGGAACACCGGGGAGCTGTTTTTT
clone_size: many; d_call: .; j_call: TRBJ2-7; v_call: TRBV7-8; cdr3_aa: CASSLIQPREQYF; cdr3_nt: TGTGCCAGCAGCTTAATCCAGCCACGAGAGCAGTACTTC
clone_size: many; d_call: .; j_call: TRBJ2-3; v_call: TRBV6-1; cdr3_aa: CASSESPSRRAADTQYF; cdr3_nt: TGTGCCAGCAGTGAATCCCCGTCGCGAAGGGCGGCAGATACGCAGTATTTT
clone_size: .; d_call: .; j_call: TRBJ2-7; v_call: TRBV6-5; cdr3_aa: CASSGSPTYEQYF; cdr3_nt: TGTGCCAGCAGTGGCAGCCCAACCTACGAGCAGTACTTC
clone_size: many; d_call: TRBD2; j_call: TRBJ2-3; v_call: TRBV29-1; cdr3_aa: CSVLSGGPADTQYF; cdr3_nt: TGCAGCGTACTTAGCGGGGGGCCCGCAGATACGCAGTATTTT
clone_size: .; d_call: .; j_call: TRBJ1-1; v_call: TRBV29-1; cdr3_aa: CSFRENTEAFF; cdr3_nt: TGCAGCTTCAGGGAGAACACTGAAGCTTTCTTT
clone_size: .; d_call: .; j_call: TRBJ2-7; v_call: TRBV11-2; cdr3_aa: CASSLEGAVAYEQYF; cdr3_nt: TGTGCCAGCAGCTTAGAGGGAGCGGTAGCCTACGAGCAGTACTTC
clone_size: many; d_call: .; j_call: TRBJ1-1; v_call: TRBV12-3/TRBV12-4; cdr3_aa: CASSLSGGNTEAFF; cdr3_nt: TGTGCCAGCAGTTTATCGGGGGGGAACACTGAAGCTTTCTTT
clone_size: few; d_call: .; j_call: TRBJ1-1; v_call: TRBV5-4; cdr3_aa: CASRPGLNTEAFF; cdr3_nt: TGTGCCAGCAGGCCCGGTCTGAACACTGAAGCTTTCTTT
clone_size: .; d_call: TRBD1; j_call: TRBJ1-2; v_call: TRBV30; cdr3_aa: CAWSEDRNYGYTF; cdr3_nt: TGTGCCTGGAGTGAGGACAGGAACTATGGCTACACCTTC
clone_size: .; d_call: .; j_call: TRBJ1-4; v_call: TRBV4-3; cdr3_aa: CASSLWKGRDEKLFF; cdr3_nt: TGCGCCAGCAGCCTGTGGAAGGGGAGAGATGAAAAACTGTTTTTT
clone_size: .; d_call: .; j_call: TRBJ2-1; v_call: TRBV19; cdr3_aa: CASSPPGSSYNEQFF; cdr3_nt: TGTGCCAGTAGTCCACCAGGGAGCTCCTACAATGAGCAGTTCTTC
clone_size: few; d_call: .; j_call: TRBJ2-7; v_call: TRBV7-6; cdr3_aa: CATKRGPATYEQYF; cdr3_nt: TGTGCCACCAAGAGAGGGCCCGCTACCTACGAGCAGTACTTC
clone_size: few; d_call: TRBD1; j_call: TRBJ2-5; v_call: TRBV20-1; cdr3_aa: CSALGQGYQETQYF; cdr3_nt: TGCAGTGCCCTAGGACAGGGGTACCAAGAGACCCAGTACTTC
clone_size: many; d_call: .; j_call: TRBJ1-4; v_call: TRBV11-2; cdr3_aa: CASSLYDSYNEKLFF; cdr3_nt: TGTGCCAGCAGCTTATATGACAGCTATAATGAAAAACTGTTTTTT
clone_size: many; d_call: .; j_call: TRBJ1-3; v_call: TRBV30; cdr3_aa: CAWSVLGAGNTIYF; cdr3_nt: TGTGCCTGGAGTGTACTAGGAGCTGGAAACACCATATATTTT
clone_size: many; d_call: .; j_call: TRBJ2-6; v_call: TRBV12-3/TRBV12-4; cdr3_aa: CASSLDTGDSGANVLTF; cdr3_nt: TGTGCCAGCAGCTTGGACACCGGAGACTCTGGGGCCAACGTCCTGACTTTC
clone_size: few; d_call: TRBD2; j_call: TRBJ2-5; v_call: TRBV29-1; cdr3_aa: CSHGPGGETQYF; cdr3_nt: TGCAGCCACGGACCGGGGGGGGAGACCCAGTACTTC
clone_size: few; d_call: .; j_call: TRBJ2-5; v_call: TRBV4-3; cdr3_aa: CASSQDRGGPETQYF; cdr3_nt: TGCGCCAGCAGCCAAGATAGGGGGGGCCCAGAGACCCAGTACTTC
clone_size: many; d_call: .; j_call: TRBJ1-5; v_call: TRBV21-1; cdr3_aa: CASSKVFGPWCQPQHF; cdr3_nt: TGTGCCAGCAGCAAAGTATTCGGACCGTGGTGTCAGCCCCAGCATTTT
clone_size: .; d_call: .; j_call: TRBJ1-4; v_call: TRBV4-1; cdr3_aa: CASRALGGPNEKLFF; cdr3_nt: TGCGCCAGCAGGGCCCTCGGAGGACCTAATGAAAAACTGTTTTTT
clone_size: many; d_call: .; j_call: TRBJ2-5; v_call: TRBV3-1; cdr3_aa: CASSWGDKRDF; cdr3_nt: TGTGCCAGCAGCTGGGGGGATAAACGGGACTTC
clone_size: many; d_call: TRBD2; j_call: TRBJ2-2; v_call: TRBV6-4; cdr3_aa: CASSTGTSHGELFF; cdr3_nt: TGTGCCAGCAGTACCGGGACTAGCCACGGGGAGCTGTTTTTT
clone_size: many; d_call: .; j_call: TRBJ1-5; v_call: TRBV24-1; cdr3_aa: CATSDPTAPNQPQHF; cdr3_nt: TGTGCCACCAGTGATCCGACAGCACCGAATCAGCCCCAGCATTTT
clone_size: few; d_call: .; j_call: TRBJ2-1; v_call: TRBV9; cdr3_aa: CASSRLDYNEQFF; cdr3_nt: TGTGCCAGCAGCCGACTGGACTACAATGAGCAGTTCTTC